This T cell receptor beta chain was sequenced for a study of cytomegalovirus exposure and HLA in healthy donors. Study as a whole: Caucasian-associated ancestry cluster membership applied to about four fifths of around 400 genotyped donors.

Concerning this clone: Its antigen is unidentified.

Study-wide points: In a later analysis, HLA-associated beta chains showed higher expansion and lower generation probabilities than comparable chains. For TCR beta chains, V- and J-gene trimming was later linked to a missense DCLRE1C variant.

The donors gave bone marrow, and they were healthy. PCR employed 60 Vbeta and 13 Jbeta primers. Generated by immunoSEQ multiplex PCR, the TCRdb table keeps only in-frame clones and is missing some. The sample has 200,000 or so clones; around 84% are singletons. Germline CDR1 and CDR2: KGHSH and LQKENI. The length of the CDR3 is 14 residues. V trimming: 2 bases; J trimming: 5 bases; junction bases outside the gene matches: 5. This clonotype was sampled from a woman in her forties or fifties in good health and CMV-seropositive. Sequenced input: PBMCs. The chain has TRBV18 and TRBJ2-7; 8 nucleotides line up with TRBD2. CDR3 in amino acids: CASSPGAGDDEQYF. The CDR3 DNA follows: TGTGCCAGCTCACCAGGAGCGGGGGACGACGAGCAGTACTTC.